The source of this T cell receptor beta chain is a study of cytomegalovirus exposure and HLA in healthy donors. Germline CDR1 and CDR2: SGHAT and FQNNGV. The CDR3 totals 12 residues. Primers included in the PCR were 60 Vbeta and 13 Jbeta primers. Generated by immunoSEQ multiplex PCR, the TCRdb table keeps only in-frame clones and is missing some. The table lists more than 100,000 clones, 83% of them singletons. Worth noting for this clone: A junction boundary mismatches the germline segment, possibly from a read error.

This receptor was identified in a man between 35 and 55 years old in good health and CMV-seronegative. Sequenced sample: PBMCs. This sequence joins TRBV11-2 and TRBJ2-7; D perhaps matches TRBD1 (5 bases). The CDR3 sequence is CAGSQGPPGQYF. The CDR3 nucleotides are TGTGCCGGCAGCCAGGGCCCTCCAGGGCAGTACTTC.